Here is one T cell receptor (beta chain) with its context. Its cognate antigen has yet to be identified. Base qualities are not at hand, and no much larger clone is one base apart. The germline V gene gives CDR1 as SNHLY and CDR2 as FYNNEI. V trim: 5 bases; J trim: 7 bases; unmatched bases: 12. Counted from cysteine to phenylalanine, this CDR3 has 16 amino acids. Only CDR3 DNA is held: 48 bases, read in frame from base 1. Amplification of full-length TCR variable regions was done by 5' RACE PCR using constant-region reverse primers, and this step was followed by semi-nested PCR with Nested Universal Primer A. The ReliaPrep RNA Cell Miniprep System was used to extract total RNA, which was then reverse transcribed into 5'RACE-ready cDNA with the SMARTer RACE 5'/3' Kit. Multiplex adaptors were used to barcode the full-length TCR alpha and beta libraries, which were then sequenced on an Illumina MiSeq. In the authors' own workflow: For each of nine subset-tissue groups, sequencing data from the five patients were combined, and the groups were compared by unsupervised clustering of TCR gene usage. The Morisita-Horn index was used to calculate repertoire similarity, with shared sequences weighted by how much each contributed to each repertoire. TCRdb handled the public reads itself, with Q25 trimming in fastp and clone calling in MiXCR, and kept productive beta chains. When rows share a CDR3 protein, they turn into one entry using the most common DNA and genes. The V and J calls here are based on TCRdb, not the publication. The sample table shows some 13,000 distinct CDR3 sequences, and more than 20% are seen once. The ten most abundant clones make up approximately 3% of the sample.

To purify naive CD4+ T cells, the Miltenyi Naive CD4+ T Cell Isolation kit was used, and CD25 microbeads served to deplete Tregs. Tregs, naive and memory CD4+ T cells from tumor, blood and ipsilateral draining lymph nodes of five or six breast cancer patients underwent full-length TCR alpha and beta sequencing. Ficoll density gradient centrifugation was used to isolate mononuclear cells from lymph nodes or from 50 ml of peripheral blood. A purity exceeding 90% was confirmed by FACS for the sorted cell populations. This specimen comes from a study (dated by TCRdb to the mid-2010s). Describing the broader study: Whether tumor-infiltrating Tregs in breast cancer are recruited from blood Tregs or converted in situ from other CD4+ T cell subsets was tested. Overall study outcomes, separate from this receptor: Validation in the larger cohort was restricted to a single TCR beta V-J rearrangement rather than whole repertoires. Tumor memory CD4+ T cell TCR gene usage clustered with blood and lymph node memory CD4+ cells and lymph node naive CD4+ cells. The TCR alpha and beta sequences of tumor-infiltrating Tregs showed the greatest overlap with tumor naive CD4+ T cells, followed by blood naive CD4+ T cells.

This TCR came from a female donor with breast cancer. The chain joins TRBV2 to TRBJ2-1; a stretch of 9 junction bases matches TRBD2. The sequenced material came from naive CD4+ T cells sorted from blood. Per the publication, the cell subset or site label means: naive CD4+ T cells, CD4+CD45RA+CD25-. The nucleotides are TGTGCCAGCAGTTTGGTCCTAGCGGGGTCCTTGAATGAGCAGTTCTTC. This sequence encodes CASSLVLAGSLNEQFF.